This TCR beta chain was sequenced in a study of T cell changes during pregnancy in multiple sclerosis. There are 13 residues in the CDR3. V lost 1 base and J 5 bases, leaving 6 bases between the germline ends. Germline V CDR1 and CDR2: SNHLY, FYNNEI. Using immunoSEQ multiplex PCR, the repertoire was profiled, and TCRdb retains in-frame clones only, with some absent. The sample lists around 31,000 clones; about 92% were seen once. This chain joins TRBV2 and TRBJ1-5, with D maybe TRBD1 (6 bases). The TCR originated in a female donor with multiple sclerosis, enrolled in a pregnancy study. The material sequenced was CD4+ T cells from peripheral blood mononuclear cells, taken in the first trimester of pregnancy. The CDR3 DNA reads TGTGCCAGCAGTGAAGACAGGGATCAGCCCCAGCATTTT. Protein product: CASSEDRDQPQHF.